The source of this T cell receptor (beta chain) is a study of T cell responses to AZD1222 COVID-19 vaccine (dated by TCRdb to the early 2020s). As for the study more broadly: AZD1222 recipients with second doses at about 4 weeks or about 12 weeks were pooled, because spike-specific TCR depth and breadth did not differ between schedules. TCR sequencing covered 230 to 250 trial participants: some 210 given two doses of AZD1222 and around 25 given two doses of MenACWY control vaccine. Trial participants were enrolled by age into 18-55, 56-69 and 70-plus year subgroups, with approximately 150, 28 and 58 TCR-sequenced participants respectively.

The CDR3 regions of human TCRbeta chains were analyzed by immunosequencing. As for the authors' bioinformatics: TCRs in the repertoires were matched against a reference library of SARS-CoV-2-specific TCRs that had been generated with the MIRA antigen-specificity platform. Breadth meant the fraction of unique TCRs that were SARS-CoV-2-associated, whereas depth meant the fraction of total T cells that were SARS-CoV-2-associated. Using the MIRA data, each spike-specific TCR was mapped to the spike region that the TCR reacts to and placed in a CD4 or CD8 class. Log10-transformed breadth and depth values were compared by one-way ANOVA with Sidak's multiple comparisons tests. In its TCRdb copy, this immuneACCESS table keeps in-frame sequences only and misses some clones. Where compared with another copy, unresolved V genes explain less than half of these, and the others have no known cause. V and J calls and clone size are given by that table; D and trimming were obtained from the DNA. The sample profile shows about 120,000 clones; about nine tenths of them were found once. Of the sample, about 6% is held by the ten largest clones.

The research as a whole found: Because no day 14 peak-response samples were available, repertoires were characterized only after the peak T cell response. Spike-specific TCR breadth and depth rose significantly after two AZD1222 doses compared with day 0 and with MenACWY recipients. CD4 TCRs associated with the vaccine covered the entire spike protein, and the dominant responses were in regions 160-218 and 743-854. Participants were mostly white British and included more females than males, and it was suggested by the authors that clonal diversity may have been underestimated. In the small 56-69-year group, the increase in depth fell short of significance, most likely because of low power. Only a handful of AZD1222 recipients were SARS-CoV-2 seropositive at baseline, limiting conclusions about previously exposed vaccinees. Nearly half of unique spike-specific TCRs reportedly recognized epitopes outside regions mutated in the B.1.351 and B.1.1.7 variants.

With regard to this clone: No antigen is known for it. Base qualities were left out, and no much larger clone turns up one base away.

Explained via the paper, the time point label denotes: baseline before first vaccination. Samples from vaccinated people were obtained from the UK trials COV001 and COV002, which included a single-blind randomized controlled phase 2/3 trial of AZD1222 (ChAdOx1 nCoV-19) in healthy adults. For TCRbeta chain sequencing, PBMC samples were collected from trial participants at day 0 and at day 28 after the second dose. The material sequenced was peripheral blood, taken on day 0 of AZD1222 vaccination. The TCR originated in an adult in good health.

The bases read TGTGCCAGCAGCCTCACTAGCGGGGCTTACAATGAGCAGTTCTTC. It specifies CASSLTSGAYNEQFF. Recombination connected TRBV7-3 to TRBJ2-1, and TRBD2 matches 10 of the central bases. The CDR3 starts with the cysteine, ends with the phenylalanine, and has 15 residues. The CDR3 DNA has 45 bases and is translated from base 1. Germline trimming amounts to 5 bases on V and 4 bases on J, with 5 as the count of junction bases outside the gene matches. CDR1 and CDR2 were assigned from the germline V gene as SGHTA and FQGTGA.